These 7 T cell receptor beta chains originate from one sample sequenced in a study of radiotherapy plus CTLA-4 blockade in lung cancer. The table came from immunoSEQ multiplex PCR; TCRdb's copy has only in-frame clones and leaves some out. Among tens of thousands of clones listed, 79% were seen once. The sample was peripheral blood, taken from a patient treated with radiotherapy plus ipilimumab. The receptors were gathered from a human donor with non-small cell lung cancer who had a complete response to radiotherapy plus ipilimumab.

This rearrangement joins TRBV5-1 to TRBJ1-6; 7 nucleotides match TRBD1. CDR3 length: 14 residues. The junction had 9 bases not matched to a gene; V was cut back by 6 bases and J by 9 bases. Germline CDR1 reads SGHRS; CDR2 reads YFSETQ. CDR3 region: CASIRRGLRSPLHF. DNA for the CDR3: TGCGCCAGCATAAGGAGGGGGCTACGTTCACCCCTCCACTTT.

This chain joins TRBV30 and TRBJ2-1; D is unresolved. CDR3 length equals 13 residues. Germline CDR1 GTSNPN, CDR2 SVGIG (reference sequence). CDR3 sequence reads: CALASQSYNEQFF. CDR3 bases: TGTGCTCTCGCCTCCCAGTCCTACAATGAGCAGTTCTTC. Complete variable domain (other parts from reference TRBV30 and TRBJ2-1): SQTIHQWPATLVQPVGSPLSLECTVEGTSNPNLYWYRQAAGRGLQLLFYSVGIGQISSEVPQNLSASRPQDRQFILSSKKLLLSDSGFYLCALASQSYNEQFFGPGTRLTVL.

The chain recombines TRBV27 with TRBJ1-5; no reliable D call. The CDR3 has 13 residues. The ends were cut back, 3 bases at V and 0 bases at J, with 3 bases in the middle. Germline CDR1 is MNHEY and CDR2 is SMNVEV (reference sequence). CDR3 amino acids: CASSFSSNQPQHF. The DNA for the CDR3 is TGTGCCAGCAGTTTTAGTAGCAATCAGCCCCAGCATTTT.

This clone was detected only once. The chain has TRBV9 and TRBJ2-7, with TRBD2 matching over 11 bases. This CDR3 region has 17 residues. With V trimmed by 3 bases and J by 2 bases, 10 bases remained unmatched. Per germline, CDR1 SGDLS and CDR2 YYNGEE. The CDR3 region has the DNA TGTGCCAGCAGCGCGAGCCCTCGACTAGCGGGGACCTACGAGCAGTACTTC. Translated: CASSASPRLAGTYEQYF.

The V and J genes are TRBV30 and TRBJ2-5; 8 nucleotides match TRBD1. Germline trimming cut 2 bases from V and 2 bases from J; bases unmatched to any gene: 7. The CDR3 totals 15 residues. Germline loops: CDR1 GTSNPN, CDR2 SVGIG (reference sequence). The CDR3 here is CAWSPGQGWQETQYF. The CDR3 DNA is TGTGCCTGGAGTCCCGGACAGGGATGGCAAGAGACCCAGTACTTC. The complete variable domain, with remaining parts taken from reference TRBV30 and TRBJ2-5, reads SQTIHQWPATLVQPVGSPLSLECTVEGTSNPNLYWYRQAAGRGLQLLFYSVGIGQISSEVPQNLSASRPQDRQFILSSKKLLLSDSGFYLCAWSPGQGWQETQYFGPGTRLLVL.

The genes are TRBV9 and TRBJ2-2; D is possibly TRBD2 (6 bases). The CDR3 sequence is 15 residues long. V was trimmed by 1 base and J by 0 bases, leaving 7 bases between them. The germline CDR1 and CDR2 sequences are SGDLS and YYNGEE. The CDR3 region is CASSVLASNTGELFF. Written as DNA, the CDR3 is TGTGCCAGCAGCGTACTAGCGTCGAACACCGGGGAGCTGTTTTTT.

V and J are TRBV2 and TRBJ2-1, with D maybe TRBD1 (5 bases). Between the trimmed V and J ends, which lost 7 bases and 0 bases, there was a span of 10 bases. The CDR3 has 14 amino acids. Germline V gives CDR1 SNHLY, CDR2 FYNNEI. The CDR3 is CASNGASSYNEQFF. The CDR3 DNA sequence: TGTGCCAGCAATGGGGCTAGCTCCTACAATGAGCAGTTCTTC.